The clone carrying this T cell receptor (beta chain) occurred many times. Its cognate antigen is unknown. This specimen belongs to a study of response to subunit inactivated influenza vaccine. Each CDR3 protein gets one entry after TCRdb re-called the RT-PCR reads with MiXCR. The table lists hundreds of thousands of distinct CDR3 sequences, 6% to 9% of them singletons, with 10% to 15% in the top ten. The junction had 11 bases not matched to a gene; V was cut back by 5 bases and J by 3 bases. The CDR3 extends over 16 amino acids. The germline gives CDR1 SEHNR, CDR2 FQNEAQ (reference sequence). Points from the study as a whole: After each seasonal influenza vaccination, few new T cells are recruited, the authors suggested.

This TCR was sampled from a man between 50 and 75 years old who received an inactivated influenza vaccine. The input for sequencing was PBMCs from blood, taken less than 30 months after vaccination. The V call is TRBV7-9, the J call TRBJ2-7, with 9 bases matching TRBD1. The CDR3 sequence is CASSEPLGQGLYEQYF. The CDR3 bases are TGTGCCAGCAGCGAACCCCTGGGACAGGGCCTCTACGAGCAGTACTTC.